This TCR beta chain is drawn from a study of CD8+ T cells in alopecia areata. Study in general: The drug, oral tofacitinib, was given to treated patients at 5 to 10 mg twice daily.

The authors extracted RNA and reverse transcribed it into cDNA as the sequencing template. Here immunoSEQ multiplex PCR was the method, and the copy in TCRdb shows in-frame clones only, minus some. This table has some 200,000 clones, roughly 60% appearing once. V dropped 7 bases and J dropped 2; count of bases not matched to a gene: 10. Germline loops: CDR1 SQVTM, CDR2 ANQGSEA. CDR3 length: 14 amino acids. Overall study results and limits: Among the 100 top clones, expanded CD8+ clones, like scalp clonality, were significantly decreased by tofacitinib. Scalp and blood retained many expanded lesional clones during tofacitinib. The study found TCR sharing across patients less clear than in mice, possibly for HLA reasons.

The treatment was: oral pan-JAK inhibitor, 5-10 mg twice daily. Turning to this clone: No antigen is known for it.

The receptor was isolated from a human donor with alopecia areata. The sequencing used CD4+ T cells sorted from blood, collected at week 24, from a patient treated with tofacitinib. The V gene is TRBV29-1, the J gene TRBJ1-2; 7 nucleotides agree with TRBD1. The CDR3 sequence: CSAPKGASNYGYTF. The CDR3 DNA sequence: TGCAGCGCCCCAAAGGGGGCTTCGAACTATGGCTACACCTTC.